This paragraph reports one TCR beta chain. Antigen: not known. The sample originates from a study of shared clonotypes between healthy human individuals. Regarding the study as a whole: What naive subsets generally showed was a larger estimated richness than memory subsets showed. It was expected that sequencing depth would affect clonotype sharing among donors.

Germline V lookup: CDR1 SGHRS, CDR2 YFSETQ. The CDR3 is 16 amino acids. Unmatched junction bases numbered 10, after V lost 1 base and J lost 9 bases. Generated by immunoSEQ multiplex PCR, the TCRdb table keeps only in-frame clones and is missing some. The sample has hundreds of thousands of clones, 72% seen once; the top ten hold around 2%. Sequencing was performed on memory CD4+ T cells sorted from blood. Noted subset: CD45RA-negative fraction. The TCR was taken from a woman aged 25-40 years in good health. J is TRBJ2-1 and V is TRBV5-1, with TRBD2 identical over 10 bases. The CDR3 coding sequence is TGCGCCAGCAGCTTGACCCTAGCGGGAGTTGTCGGTGAGCAGTTCTTC. This sequence encodes CASSLTLAGVVGEQFF.